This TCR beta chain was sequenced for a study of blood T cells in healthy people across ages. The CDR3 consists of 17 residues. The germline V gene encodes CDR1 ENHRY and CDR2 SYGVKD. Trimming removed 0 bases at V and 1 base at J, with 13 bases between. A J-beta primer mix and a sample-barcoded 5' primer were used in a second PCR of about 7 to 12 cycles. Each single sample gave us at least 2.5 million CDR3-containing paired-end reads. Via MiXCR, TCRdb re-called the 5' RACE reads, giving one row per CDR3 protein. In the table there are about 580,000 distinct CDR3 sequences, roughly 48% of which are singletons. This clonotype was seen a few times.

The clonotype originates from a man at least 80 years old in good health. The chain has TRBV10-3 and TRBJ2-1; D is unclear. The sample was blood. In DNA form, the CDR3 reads TGTGCCATCAGTGAGTCGCGTGTCGGCCAGTCCTACAATGAGCAGTTCTTC. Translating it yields CAISESRVGQSYNEQFF.